The 4 T cell receptor beta chains below all came from one sample that was sequenced in a study of CD8 T cells in ankylosing spondylitis. Study conclusions and caveats: Several highly homologous variants made up a TCR beta motif that seemed to typify ankylosing spondylitis blood.

TCRdb independently ran MiXCR on the 5' RACE reads; one entry per CDR3 protein. The sample records around 770,000 distinct CDR3 sequences, over 9.5% being singletons. Which antigens these TCRs recognize remains unknown. Input material: blood, either unsorted or a sorted T cell fraction (not recorded which). These receptors were collected from a male donor with ankylosing spondylitis.

This chain links TRBV12-3 or TRBV12-4 with TRBJ2-2; D gene ambiguous. This CDR3 has 15 amino acids. V shed 5 bases and J shed 1 base, with 11 bases lying between them. Written as DNA, the CDR3 is TGTGCCAGCAGTATAACCCACAGGAACACCGGGGAGCTGTTTTTT. Amino acid sequence: CASSITHRNTGELFF.

The CDR3 DNA follows: TGTGCCAGCAGCCTAAAGCAGCAGGGCCAGGAGACCCAGTACTTC. This translates into CASSLKQQGQETQYF. V gene TRBV4-2 combines with J gene TRBJ2-5, with a tentative D call TRBD1 (5 bases). The CDR3 is 15 residues long. V shed 4 bases and J shed 5 bases, with 17 bases lying between them. Looked up from germline, CDR1 is LGHNA and CDR2 is YNFKEQ.

This clonotype occurred a few times. The rearrangement uses TRBV20-1 and TRBJ1-1; 10 bases align to TRBD1. There are 14 residues in the CDR3. The V gene's germline CDR1 is DFQATT and CDR2 SNEGSKA (reference sequence). Trimming cost V 4 bases and J 1 base; bases outside gene matches: 3. CDR3 nucleotides: TGCAGTGCTAATCGGGACAGGGGGAACACTGAAGCTTTCTTT. This encodes CSANRDRGNTEAFF.

The sample holds a few counts of this clonotype. V gene TRBV20-1 combines with J gene TRBJ1-2; D gene ambiguous. The V end lost 6 bases, the J end lost 0 bases, and 11 bases lay between the germline ends. The CDR3 runs 13 residues. Germline values: CDR1 DFQATT, CDR2 SNEGSKA (reference sequence). CDR3 sequence (DNA): TGCAGTGCCTACGAGGGAGCTAACTATGGCTACACCTTC. This sequence encodes CSAYEGANYGYTF.